This T cell receptor (beta chain) was sequenced during a study of blood T cell repertoires in COVID-19. Whole-study context: Some COVID-19 samples were acute and others convalescent; all came from the United States, Italy and Spain. Sources were T cells, B-cell-depleted T cells, or PBMCs; the material itself was cDNA or gDNA.

In the original processing: Reference gene primer amplification gave estimated nucleated cell counts. Profiled with immunoSEQ multiplex PCR; TCRdb holds only in-frame clones, not every one. V, J and clone size reflect that table, while D and trimming were determined from the DNA. The sample has around 150,000 clones, roughly 91% seen once; the top ten hold around 2.1%. Germline CDR1 reads LGHDT; CDR2 reads YNNKEL (reference sequence). The CDR3 has 15 residues. V lost 4 bases, J lost 8 bases, and 9 bases stayed unmatched. The gene calls are TRBV3-1 (or the pseudogene TRBV3-2) and TRBJ1-2, with 11 bases matching TRBD1. The source material was peripheral blood. The receptor was isolated from a young man with acute or convalescent COVID-19. The CDR3: CASSLPGQGVSGYTF. The DNA for the CDR3 is TGTGCCAGCAGCCTACCGGGACAGGGGGTAAGCGGCTACACCTTC.